The sequence of this T cell receptor beta chain was determined in a study of blood T cell repertoires in COVID-19. At the level of the study: Sites across the United States, Italy and Spain contributed samples from acute and convalescent COVID-19. PBMCs, B-cell-depleted T cells, or T cells provided the cDNA or gDNA that made up the material.

Source study methods: Quantification of nucleated cells was approximated via reference gene primer amplification. Produced via immunoSEQ multiplex PCR; TCRdb's table is partial and in-frame only. That table supplies the V and J calls and clone size; D and trimming were determined from the DNA. The table shows tens of thousands of clones, with approximately 86% occurring only once. The sample consisted of peripheral blood. The source is a man in his 60s with acute or convalescent COVID-19.

The CDR3: CASSDRRAGELFF. CDR3 nucleotide sequence: TGTGCCAGCAGCGACCGGAGGGCCGGGGAGCTGTTTTTT. The chain employs TRBV7-9 and TRBJ2-2; weak D call: TRBD2 (6 bases). CDR1 and CDR2 from the germline V gene are SEHNR and FQNEAQ (reference sequence). The V end was cut by 5 bases, the J end by 6 bases, with 10 bases between. The CDR3 runs to 13 residues.